Listed here are 26 T cell receptor beta chains from one sample, sequenced in a study of T cells in Graves' hyperthyroidism and ophthalmopathy. Amplified TCR beta CDR3 regions derived from RNA transcripts. Primed by the HTBI set, a first-round RT-PCR was run on the TCR CDR3. MiXCR, run by TCRdb on the multiplex PCR reads, gives a single entry per CDR3 protein. This table holds under 800,000 distinct CDR3 sequences, about 14% found once. The source material was blood. These receptors were collected from a woman under 30 with Graves' hyperthyroidism.

This clonotype was counted ten times or more. The chain carries TRBV28 and TRBJ2-5; D uncertain. Between the trimmed V and J ends, which lost 7 bases and 5 bases, there was a span of 8 bases. Germline CDR1 MDHEN, CDR2 SYDVKM. This CDR3 is 11 amino acids long. The CDR3 spells CASKVRETQYF. The CDR3 DNA is TGTGCCAGCAAAGTACGGGAGACCCAGTACTTC.

This chain links TRBV30 with TRBJ2-1; weak D call: TRBD2 (7 bases). CDR1 is GTSNPN, CDR2 SVGIG, per germline (reference sequence). The CDR3 loop spans 15 amino acids. V was cut by 4 bases and J by 2 bases, with 15 bases left in between. The CDR3 loop reads CAWTRGQRTYNEQFF. CDR3 in DNA: TGTGCCTGGACGCGGGGGCAACGAACCTACAATGAGCAGTTCTTC.

The table lists this clonotype with many counts. The rearrangement links TRBV12-3 or TRBV12-4 to TRBJ1-5, with D unclear. CDR3 size: 16 residues. V lost 4 bases to trimming and J lost 0 bases, with 13 bases between them. DNA for the CDR3: TGTGCCAGCAGTTCCTCACGCCGACATAGCAATCAGCCCCAGCATTTT. It encodes CASSSSRRHSNQPQHF.

The chain joins TRBV14 to TRBJ2-4, with D uncertain. There are 16 residues in the CDR3. Trimming removed 1 base from V and 1 base from J, with 11 bases in between. The germline V gene encodes CDR1 SGHDN and CDR2 FVKESK. CDR3 DNA sequence: TGTGCCAGCAGCCAAGGATTGTCAAGGGCCAAAAACATTCAGTACTTC. Its translation: CASSQGLSRAKNIQYF.

This clonotype was counted between two and nine times. The V call is TRBV30, the J call TRBJ1-1, with 9 positions matching TRBD1. The germline CDR1 and CDR2 sequences are GTSNPN and SVGIG (reference sequence). The J segment lost 7 bases and the V segment lost 4 bases, leaving 16 bases of the junction unmatched. The CDR3 has 16 residues. The CDR3 loop is CAWTPLGQWTGVEAFF. The CDR3, as DNA: TGTGCCTGGACCCCCTTAGGACAGTGGACAGGGGTTGAAGCTTTCTTT.

The table lists this clonotype with many counts. J is TRBJ2-2 and V is TRBV2; no clear D. V was clipped by 7 bases and J by 0 bases, with 9 bases between them. The length of the CDR3 is 14 residues. Germline V CDR1 and CDR2: SNHLY, FYNNEI. The CDR3 nucleotides read TGTGCCAGCAAGGCGAACACGAACACCGGGGAGCTGTTTTTT. Protein: CASKANTNTGELFF.

In its sample, this clonotype was seen many times. The V gene is TRBV28, the J gene TRBJ2-7, with D unclear. Germline values: CDR1 MDHEN, CDR2 SYDVKM. This CDR3 has 11 amino acids. V dropped 4 bases and J dropped 6 bases, with 7 bases sitting between them. The CDR3 loop is CASSSKPEQYF. The CDR3 bases are TGTGCCAGCAGTTCCAAACCCGAGCAGTACTTC.

This clonotype was found many times. The chain joins TRBV28 to TRBJ2-1; D gene unclear. The V and J ends lost 5 bases and 8 bases respectively, with 7 bases between them. The CDR3 runs 11 residues. Germline V gene sequence: CDR1 MDHEN, CDR2 SYDVKM. The CDR3 loop is CASSHAHEQFF. DNA for the CDR3: TGTGCCAGCAGTCATGCGCATGAGCAGTTCTTC.

This clonotype appeared many times. The chain couples TRBV20-1 to TRBJ1-2; 10 nucleotides agree with TRBD1. The J segment lost 4 bases and the V segment lost 6 bases, leaving 8 bases of the junction unmatched. The length of the CDR3 is 14 residues. CDR1 is DFQATT, CDR2 SNEGSKA, per germline (reference sequence). CDR3 in amino acids: CSAQRTGGGYGYTF. The DNA of the CDR3 is TGCAGTGCACAGCGGACAGGGGGTGGCTATGGCTACACCTTC.

The chain is built from TRBV6-5 and TRBJ1-2; TRBD1 matches at 9 bases. This CDR3 has 14 amino acids. Germline CDR1 and CDR2: MNHEY and SVGAGI. Trimming removed 2 bases from V and 8 bases from J; junction bases left unmatched: 6. CDR3 sequence reads: CASSYLTGGEGYTF. CDR3 DNA: TGTGCCAGCAGTTACCTTACAGGGGGCGAAGGCTACACCTTC.

This clonotype was counted between two and nine times. The chain employs TRBV6-1 and TRBJ1-4; 7 bases fit TRBD1. This CDR3 comprises 16 residues. V was pared by 6 bases and J by 0 bases, with 7 bases of the junction left unmatched. Germline CDR1 MNHNS, CDR2 SASEGT. DNA for the CDR3: TGTGCCAGCAGGGGGACAGACTATGCAACTAATGAAAAACTGTTTTTT. It is translated as CASRGTDYATNEKLFF.

At least ten counts were recorded for this clonotype. V is TRBV7-2 and J is TRBJ2-1; 12 nucleotides line up with TRBD2. J gave up 6 bases and V 5 bases, and 11 bases lay outside the gene matches. The CDR3 consists of 17 residues. Per the germline V gene, CDR1 is SGHTA and CDR2 is FQGNSA. The CDR3 coding sequence is TGTGCCAGCAGCCCAAGAAGGCTAGCGGGGGGGGGCAATGAGCAGTTCTTC. Amino acids: CASSPRRLAGGGNEQFF. Full variable domain (rest looked up from reference TRBV7-2 and TRBJ2-1): GAGVSQSPSNKVTEKGKDVELRCDPISGHTALYWYRQSLGQGLEFLIYFQGNSAPDKSGLPSDRFSAERTGGSVSTLTIQRTQQEDSAVYLCASSPRRLAGGGNEQFFGPGTRLTVL.

This chain uses TRBV12-5 with TRBJ2-1, with D possibly being TRBD2 (5 bases). Germline V lookup: CDR1 LGHNT, CDR2 FRNRAP. The CDR3 extends over 13 amino acids. Trimming stripped 1 base from V and 9 bases from J, with 10 bases between. CDR3 sequence: CASGLDPGGEQFF. CDR3 DNA sequence: TGTGCTAGTGGTTTGGACCCCGGAGGTGAGCAGTTCTTC.

The V call is TRBV12-3 or TRBV12-4, the J call TRBJ2-2, with 7 bases lining up with TRBD2. The junction had 17 bases not matched to a gene; V was cut back by 6 bases and J by 4 bases. The CDR3 length is 18 residues. DNA for the CDR3: TGTGCCAGCAGGTTTAGCCGACCTGGGAGGGCCCTCACCGGGGAGCTGTTTTTT. It is translated as CASRFSRPGRALTGELFF.

On this clonotype itself: The conserved phenylalanine or tryptophan normally closing the CDR3 is absent here, so this likely arose from a read error. The chain has TRBV7-2 and TRBJ1-6; 8 bases fit TRBD1. The V and J ends lost 1 base and 6 bases, in that order; junction bases with no gene match: 2. The germline V gene encodes CDR1 SGHTA and CDR2 FQGNSA. The CDR3 consists of 15 residues. The CDR3 sequence: CASSLDRGINSPLHL. CDR3 sequence (DNA): TGTGCCAGCAGCTTAGACAGGGGGATTAATTCACCCCTCCACCTT.

This chain joins TRBV5-1 and TRBJ2-6, with D possibly TRBD2 on 6 matching bases. V was pared by 0 bases and J by 12 bases, with 13 bases between. CDR1 and CDR2 from the germline V gene are SGHRS and YFSETQ. This CDR3 is 14 amino acids long. CDR3 bases: TGCGCCAGCAGCTTGGTGGGAGGAGCCTTCGTCCTGACTTTC. It is translated as CASSLVGGAFVLTF.

At least ten counts were recorded for this clonotype. V is TRBV12-3 or TRBV12-4 and J is TRBJ2-1; D is possibly TRBD1 or TRBD2 (5 bases each). This CDR3 comprises 13 residues. Trimming took off 0 bases at V and 9 bases at J, with 9 bases between the two ends. CDR3 sequence: CASSLAPGTEQFF. The CDR3, as DNA: TGTGCCAGCAGTTTAGCGCCGGGGACTGAGCAGTTCTTC.

This clonotype was observed many times. This chain uses TRBV6-1 with TRBJ1-2; tentative D call: TRBD1 (5 bases). This CDR3 comprises 15 residues. Trimming stripped 3 bases from V and 7 bases from J, with 18 bases between. CDR1 is MNHNS, CDR2 SASEGT, per germline. The CDR3 here is CASSDSDNLTGGYTF. The CDR3, as DNA: TGTGCCAGCAGTGATAGCGACAATCTTACAGGTGGCTACACCTTC.

The table lists this clonotype with a few counts. V usage is TRBV6-1 and J usage is TRBJ2-3; D may be TRBD1 or TRBD2 (5 bases each). The CDR3 contains 14 residues. The germline V gene encodes CDR1 MNHNS and CDR2 SASEGT. The ends were cut back, 7 bases at V and 2 bases at J, with 13 bases in the middle. Here the CDR3 DNA reads TGTGCCAGCAAGGTGGGGACCCACACAGATACGCAGTATTTT. Encoded protein: CASKVGTHTDTQYF.

This clonotype occurred a few times. V is TRBV19 and J is TRBJ1-1; TRBD1 aligns across 7 bases. J lost 0 bases, V lost 5 bases, and 9 bases had no gene match. The CDR3 consists of 16 residues. Germline V CDR1 and CDR2: LNHDA, SQIVND (reference sequence). The CDR3 nucleotides read TGTGCCAGTAGTGCTCCCCAGGGGGGATTGAACACTGAAGCTTTCTTT. Its protein product is CASSAPQGGLNTEAFF.

The chain links TRBV7-9 to TRBJ1-2, with 7 bases that match TRBD1. The V gene end was trimmed by 2 bases and the J gene end by 9 bases; junction bases not matched to a gene: 6. The length of the CDR3 is 13 residues. CDR1 and CDR2 from the germline V gene are SEHNR and FQNEAQ (reference sequence). CDR3 protein: CASSLSGGVSYTF. DNA for the CDR3: TGTGCCAGCAGCTTATCAGGGGGTGTGAGCTACACCTTC.

This clonotype showed up many times. The chain recombines TRBV28 with TRBJ2-1, with 9 bases fitting TRBD1. The CDR3 is 16 amino acids. The germline V gene has CDR1 MDHEN and CDR2 SYDVKM. The V and J ends lost 5 bases and 6 bases, in that order; junction bases with no gene match: 11. Written as DNA, the CDR3 is TGTGCCAGCAGTCACGATGCGGGACAGGGATTCAATGAGCAGTTCTTC. The encoded protein is CASSHDAGQGFNEQFF.

This clonotype occurred once. The rearrangement uses TRBV19 and TRBJ2-1; maybe TRBD2 (5 bases). The CDR3 totals 14 residues. The germline CDR1 and CDR2 sequences are LNHDA and SQIVND (reference sequence). Trimming pared 3 bases from V and 4 bases from J, leaving 10 bases between. The CDR3 nucleotides are TGTGCCAGTAGTATCCCCGGAGGATACAATGAGCAGTTCTTC. Translation: CASSIPGGYNEQFF. Variable domain in full (rest from reference TRBV19 and TRBJ2-1): DGGITQSPKYLFRKEGQNVTLSCEQNLNHDAMYWYRQDPGQGLRLIYYSQIVNDFQKGDIAEGYSVSREKKESFPLTVTSAQKNPTAFYLCASSIPGGYNEQFFGPGTRLTVL.

This clonotype was detected a few times. The chain has TRBV7-2 and TRBJ2-3, with D perhaps matching TRBD2 (5 bases). Germline CDR1 reads SGHTA; CDR2 reads FQGNSA. The CDR3 is 15 amino acids. Deletions cut 5 bases from V and 0 bases from J, with 12 bases between. CDR3 nucleotide sequence: TGTGCCAGCAGCCCAACTAGGACTAGCACAGATACGCAGTATTTT. It translates to CASSPTRTSTDTQYF.

This clonotype was detected only a few times. This sequence joins TRBV4-2 and TRBJ2-3, with 7 bases matching TRBD2. The germline V gene has CDR1 LGHNA and CDR2 YNFKEQ. There are 15 residues in the CDR3. J gave up 4 bases and V 0 bases, and 4 bases lay outside the gene matches. The CDR3 protein is CASSQEAGLPDTQYF. The CDR3 nucleotides are TGTGCCAGCAGCCAAGAGGCGGGACTACCAGATACGCAGTATTTT.

This clonotype has more than one count but fewer than ten. The CDR3 DNA reads as TGTGCTAGTGGTTTGAACATCAATGAGCAGTTCTTC. Protein sequence: CASGLNINEQFF. J is TRBJ2-1 and V is TRBV12-5; D gene ambiguous. Germline values: CDR1 LGHNT, CDR2 FRNRAP. This CDR3 comprises 12 residues. With 2 bases removed from V and 6 bases from J, the gap between germline ends came to 5 bases.